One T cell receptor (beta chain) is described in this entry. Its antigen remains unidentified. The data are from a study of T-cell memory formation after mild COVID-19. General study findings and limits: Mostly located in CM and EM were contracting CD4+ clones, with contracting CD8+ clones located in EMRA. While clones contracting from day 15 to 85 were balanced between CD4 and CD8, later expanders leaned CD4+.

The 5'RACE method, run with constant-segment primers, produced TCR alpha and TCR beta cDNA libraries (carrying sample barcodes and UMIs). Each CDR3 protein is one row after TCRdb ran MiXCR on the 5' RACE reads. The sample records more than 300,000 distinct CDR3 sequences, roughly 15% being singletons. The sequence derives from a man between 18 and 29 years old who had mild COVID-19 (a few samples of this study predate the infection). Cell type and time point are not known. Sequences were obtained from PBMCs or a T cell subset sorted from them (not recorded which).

For the CDR3, the DNA is TGTGCCAGCAGTTTCGGGGGGGCGCAAGGCTACACCTTC. It encodes CASSFGGAQGYTF. This rearrangement joins TRBV12-3 or TRBV12-4 to TRBJ1-2, with D perhaps TRBD1 (6 bases). The ends were cut back, 3 bases at V and 8 bases at J, with 13 bases in the middle. The length of the CDR3 is 13 residues.